The 8 T cell receptor beta chains below were found in one sample sequenced in a study of radiotherapy plus CTLA-4 blockade in lung cancer. Assay: immunoSEQ multiplex PCR; the TCRdb copy retains only in-frame clones and omits some. The sample comprises about 50,000 clones, roughly four fifths of which are singletons, and 4% to 5.5% rests with the top ten. The sequenced sample was peripheral blood, obtained from a patient treated with radiotherapy plus ipilimumab. These receptor sequences come from a human donor with non-small cell lung cancer whose response to radiotherapy plus ipilimumab could not be evaluated.

The rearrangement uses TRBV27 and TRBJ2-3, with D possibly matching TRBD1 (6 bases). CDR3 length: 16 residues. Germline CDR1 reads MNHEY; CDR2 reads SMNVEV (reference sequence). Trimming removed 0 bases from V and 7 bases from J, with 17 bases in between. CDR3 protein: CASSLSWAGVGNTQYF. In DNA form, the CDR3 reads TGTGCCAGCAGTTTATCTTGGGCAGGGGTCGGTAATACGCAGTATTTT.

This clone was detected once. DNA for the CDR3: TGTGCCAGCAGTTTTTCGGTGATACGAGATACGCAGTATTTT. Amino acids: CASSFSVIRDTQYF. V and J are TRBV28 and TRBJ2-3; no clear D gene. This CDR3 region has 14 residues. The V and J ends lost 3 bases and 5 bases respectively, with 12 bases between them. CDR1 and CDR2 from the germline V gene are MDHEN and SYDVKM. The whole variable domain, filled in from reference TRBV28 and TRBJ2-3, reads DVKVTQSSRYLVKRTGEKVFLECVQDMDHENMFWYRQDPGLGLRLIYFSYDVKMKEKGDIPEGYSVSREKKERFSLILESASTNQTSMYLCASSFSVIRDTQYFGPGTRLTVL.

The J gene is TRBJ2-5, the V gene TRBV28, with 10 bases aligning to TRBD1. CDR3 size: 14 residues. The V and J ends lost 10 bases and 4 bases, in that order; junction bases with no gene match: 9. CDR1 and CDR2 from the germline V gene are MDHEN and SYDVKM. In DNA form, the CDR3 reads TGTGCCACCGCCGGGACAGGGGTCCCAGAGACCCAGTACTTC. Translating gives CATAGTGVPETQYF.

This chain links TRBV27 with TRBJ1-1; 8 bases map to TRBD1. CDR3 length: 15 residues. In germline, CDR1 is MNHEY, CDR2 SMNVEV (reference sequence). Germline trimming cut 2 bases from V and 5 bases from J; bases unmatched to any gene: 7. CDR3 sequence: CASSLRGTGGTEAFF. CDR3 DNA sequence: TGTGCCAGCAGTTTAAGGGGCACAGGGGGGACTGAAGCTTTCTTT.

The V gene is TRBV7-2, the J gene TRBJ1-2; 7 bases agree with TRBD1. Trimming removed 4 bases from V and 3 bases from J; junction bases left unmatched: 5. The germline gives CDR1 SGHTA, CDR2 FQGNSA. The CDR3 has 14 residues. The CDR3 nucleotides are TGTGCCAGCAGCTCACAGGGGATTGACTATGGCTACACCTTC. This encodes CASSSQGIDYGYTF.

CDR3: CASSQPALVAGVSTGELFF. DNA for the CDR3: TGCGCCAGCAGCCAACCCGCGCTTGTAGCGGGAGTGAGCACCGGGGAGCTGTTTTTT. This chain joins TRBV4-3 and TRBJ2-2, with 9 bases fitting TRBD2. This CDR3 is built from 19 residues. V lost 2 bases and J lost 4; bases outside the gene matches: 14. Germline CDR1 is LGHNA and CDR2 is YSLEER.

This chain links TRBV19 with TRBJ2-1, with 9 bases matching TRBD2. V was clipped by 5 bases and J by 5 bases; unmatched bases: 10. The CDR3 loop spans 16 amino acids. The germline gives CDR1 LNHDA, CDR2 SQIVND (reference sequence). CDR3 loop: CASSGLAKGQDNEQFF. The CDR3 DNA reads TGTGCCAGTAGTGGACTAGCGAAAGGTCAGGACAATGAGCAGTTCTTC. The entire variable domain, with the rest obtained from reference TRBV19 and TRBJ2-1, is as follows: DGGITQSPKYLFRKEGQNVTLSCEQNLNHDAMYWYRQDPGQGLRLIYYSQIVNDFQKGDIAEGYSVSREKKESFPLTVTSAQKNPTAFYLCASSGLAKGQDNEQFFGPGTRLTVL.

The genes are TRBV29-1 and TRBJ2-5, with 9 bases fitting TRBD1. The J call may not be correct, given that the DNA end is closer to TRBJ2-7. Per germline, CDR1 SQVTM and CDR2 ANQGSEA. The CDR3 runs 14 residues. The CDR3 DNA is TGCAGCGTTTCGGGACAGGGCGGGTCCTACGAGCAGTACTTC. Protein sequence: CSVSGQGGSYEQYF.